These 31 T cell receptor beta chains share one sample of origin, sequenced in a study of post-analysis software for immune sequencing data. Study-level findings and limits: Comparison of patients with controls showed about 5 TRBV segments more frequent in patients, TRBV5-6, TRBV5-1 and TRBV20-1 among them.

Prepared libraries of TCR beta cDNA carried unique molecular identifiers. Using its own MiXCR run on the PCR reads, TCRdb lists one record per CDR3 protein. The sample holds some 240,000 distinct CDR3 sequences; 36% are singletons and the top ten take roughly 4.8%. These TCRs' antigens remain unknown. Sequenced material: blood. Receptors originate from a girl aged 10 to 17 with multiple sclerosis.

The gene calls are TRBV4-1 and TRBJ1-4; D is unresolved. The CDR3 has 13 amino acids. Trimming removed 1 base at V and 4 bases at J, with 4 bases between. Germline V lookup: CDR1 MGHRA, CDR2 YSYEKL. The CDR3 DNA follows: TGCGCCAGCAGCCAAGTACTTAATGAAAAACTGTTTTTT. Translated, it gives CASSQVLNEKLFF.

This clonotype was counted only a few times. One base away lies a much larger clone, so this may be a sequencing read error. The chain uses TRBV2 and TRBJ2-5, with TRBD1 as a possible D gene (6 bases). The CDR3 is 11 amino acids. Germline V gene lookup returns CDR1 SNHLY and CDR2 FYNNEI. V was clipped by 6 bases and J by 13 bases, with 15 bases between them. As DNA, the CDR3 is TGTGCCAGCAGGGTACAGGGAATTCGGTACTTC. Residues: CASRVQGIRYF. The variable domain in full, with the rest retrieved from reference TRBV2 and TRBJ2-5, is EPEVTQTPSHQVTQMGQEVILRCVPISNHLYFYWYRQILGQKVEFLVSFYNNEISEKSEIFDDQFSVERPDGSNFTLKIRSTKLEDSAMYFCASRVQGIRYFGPGTRLLVL.

Concerning this clonotype: Just one base apart from a much larger clone, this may be a read error. The J gene is TRBJ2-3, the V gene TRBV20-1; a weak D match, TRBD2 (6 bases). The CDR3 is 14 residues long. The germline V gene has CDR1 DFQATT and CDR2 SNEGSKA (reference sequence). The CDR3 DNA sequence: TGCAGTGCTAGCCGGTGGGACTCCACAGATGCGCAGTATTTT. Translation: CSASRWDSTDAQYF.

The sample holds a few counts of this clonotype. The J gene is TRBJ1-3, the V gene TRBV5-1; D uncertain. Germline loops: CDR1 SGHRS, CDR2 YFSETQ. Trimming took off 3 bases at V and 0 bases at J, with 16 bases between the two ends. This CDR3 has 17 amino acids. The chain's CDR3 is CASSSNPQTVSGNTIYF. As DNA, the CDR3 is TGCGCCAGCAGCTCAAACCCACAGACGGTCTCTGGAAACACCATATATTTT.

The chain uses TRBV6-1 and TRBJ1-4; D call uncertain. V was trimmed by 6 bases and J by 0 bases, leaving 11 bases between them. The CDR3 sequence is 15 residues long. Germline V gives CDR1 MNHNS, CDR2 SASEGT. CDR3 protein: CASSSQLSTNEKLFF. The CDR3 DNA reads as TGTGCCAGCAGCTCCCAACTTTCAACTAATGAAAAACTGTTTTTT.

In this sample, this clonotype turned up many times. The rearrangement uses TRBV2 and TRBJ2-5; D gene unclear. This CDR3 has 13 residues. V was shortened by 7 bases and J by 4 bases, with 13 bases between the two germline ends. Germline-derived CDR1 and CDR2 are SNHLY and FYNNEI. The chain's CDR3 is CASKFPIRETQYF. The CDR3 DNA follows: TGTGCCAGCAAGTTCCCAATAAGAGAGACCCAGTACTTC.

The chain combines TRBV5-6 with TRBJ2-1; D gene unclear. The CDR3 spans 11 residues. From germline, CDR1 is SGHDT and CDR2 YYEEEE. V lost 0 bases, J lost 9 bases, and 4 bases lay in between. The CDR3 nucleotides are TGTGCCAGCAGCTTGGCCAGTGAGCAGTTCTTC. This encodes CASSLASEQFF.

This chain uses TRBV29-1 with TRBJ2-3; 10 bases align to TRBD1. The CDR3 totals 15 residues. Losses at the gene ends were 2 bases for V and 4 bases for J; bases not matched to a gene: 6. Looked up from germline, CDR1 is SQVTM and CDR2 is ANQGSEA. CDR3 in amino acids: CSVEPRDRGPDTQYF. DNA for the CDR3: TGCAGCGTTGAACCCCGGGACAGGGGCCCAGATACGCAGTATTTT.

This clonotype was counted ten times or more. The gene calls are TRBV7-2 and TRBJ2-1; TRBD2 matches at 9 bases. Germline-derived CDR1 and CDR2 are SGHTA and FQGNSA. J gave up 4 bases and V 2 bases, and 18 bases lay outside the gene matches. The CDR3 is 20 amino acids. CDR3 region: CASSLRTPALRTSAYNEQFF. The CDR3 DNA reads as TGTGCCAGCAGCTTAAGAACCCCTGCGCTGAGGACTAGCGCGTACAATGAGCAGTTCTTC.

V and J are TRBV12-3 or TRBV12-4 and TRBJ2-3, with 9 bases identical to TRBD1. The CDR3 extends over 15 amino acids. The junction had 6 bases not matched to a gene; V was cut back by 6 bases and J by 2 bases. In DNA, the CDR3 is TGTGCCAGCAGGAGGGACAGGGCATCCACAGATACGCAGTATTTT. It specifies CASRRDRASTDTQYF.

V is TRBV20-1 and J is TRBJ2-1; D is possibly TRBD1 (7 bases). The better agreement between TRBJ2-7 and the DNA end casts doubt on the J call. The germline V gene has CDR1 DFQATT and CDR2 SNEGSKA (reference sequence). This CDR3 has 15 residues. CDR3 sequence reads: CSASQGGFIYNEQYF. The CDR3 DNA reads TGCAGTGCTAGTCAGGGGGGCTTTATATACAATGAGCAGTACTTC.

The V gene is TRBV10-3, the J gene TRBJ1-1; D gene uncertain. Germline loops: CDR1 ENHRY, CDR2 SYGVKD. Trimming pared 7 bases from V and 3 bases from J, leaving 12 bases between. CDR3 length: 13 residues. CDR3 DNA: TGTGCCATCACCACAGCCCCGGACACTGAAGCTTTCTTT. This gives the protein CAITTAPDTEAFF.

There are many counts of this clonotype. This chain links TRBV6-5 with TRBJ2-3, with 12 bases identical to TRBD2. The V gene end was trimmed by 0 bases and the J gene end by 2 bases; junction bases not matched to a gene: 6. Germline V CDR1 and CDR2: MNHEY, SVGAGI. The CDR3 loop spans 18 amino acids. The CDR3 bases are TGTGCCAGCAGTTACTCGAGGCTAGCGGGAGGGCCCACAGATACGCAGTATTTT. It yields the protein CASSYSRLAGGPTDTQYF.

Notes on this clonotype: One base away lies a much larger clone, so this may be a sequencing read error. The chain joins TRBV10-2 to TRBJ2-7, with D tentatively TRBD2 (5 bases). Deletions cut 2 bases from V and 7 bases from J, with 15 bases between. Germline CDR1 WSHSY, CDR2 SAAADI. This CDR3 has 14 residues. CDR3 in amino acids: CASSERLAYNEQYF. In DNA form, the CDR3 reads TGCGCCAGCAGTGAGAGGCTAGCCTACAATGAGCAGTACTTC.

The table lists this clonotype with many counts. V usage is TRBV20-1 and J usage is TRBJ2-1; 11 bases are a match to TRBD1. The germline gives CDR1 DFQATT, CDR2 SNEGSKA (reference sequence). The ends lost 0 bases at V and 6 bases at J; junction bases unmatched: 7. The CDR3 is made up of 16 amino acids. Here the CDR3 DNA reads TGCAGTGCTAGAGACACCGGGACAGGGGGTACCAATGAGCAGTTCTTC. Translation: CSARDTGTGGTNEQFF.

The table lists this clonotype with many counts. The chain is built from TRBV6-5 and TRBJ1-4, with 11 nucleotides matching TRBD1. Germline V CDR1 and CDR2: MNHEY, SVGAGI. The CDR3 has 16 residues. The J segment lost 8 bases and the V segment lost 0 bases, leaving 5 bases of the junction unmatched. CDR3 in amino acids: CASSYSKGTGGEKLFF. DNA for the CDR3: TGTGCCAGCAGTTACTCGAAAGGGACAGGGGGGGAAAAACTGTTTTTT.

This clonotype was counted between two and nine times. The chain has TRBV20-1 and TRBJ1-4, with D maybe TRBD1 (6 bases). The V end was cut by 4 bases, the J end by 7 bases, with 19 bases between. Germline V gene lookup returns CDR1 DFQATT and CDR2 SNEGSKA (reference sequence). The CDR3 is made up of 15 amino acids. For the CDR3, the DNA is TGCAGTGCTACCCTGAAGACAGGAGGGCGTGAAAAACTGTTTTTT. It specifies CSATLKTGGREKLFF.

Note on this clonotype: This clone may be a read error of a much larger clone one base away. The genes are TRBV11-3 and TRBJ2-5; 13 bases fit TRBD2. J gave up 11 bases and V 1 base, and 10 bases lay outside the gene matches. The CDR3 sequence is 16 residues long. Germline CDR1 reads SGHNT; CDR2 reads YENEEA. Here the CDR3 reads CASSLGLAGGLDEQYF. The CDR3 DNA reads TGTGCCAGCAGCTTAGGACTAGCGGGGGGCCTCGATGAGCAGTACTTC.

This clonotype was counted only a few times. J is TRBJ1-5 and V is TRBV12-3 or TRBV12-4; possible D gene TRBD1, 6 bases. This CDR3 comprises 14 residues. The germline V and J ends were trimmed by 6 bases and 5 bases, with 14 bases remaining between them. The CDR3 protein is CASSLQGTDQPQHF. The CDR3 DNA reads TGTGCCAGCAGCTTACAGGGAACCGATCAGCCCCAGCATTTT.

This rearrangement joins TRBV4-2 to TRBJ1-5; the match to TRBD1 covers 10 bases. The CDR3 sequence is 19 residues long. Unmatched junction bases numbered 10, after V lost 1 base and J lost 1 base. Looked up from germline, CDR1 is LGHNA and CDR2 is YNFKEQ. The DNA for the CDR3 is TGTGCCAGCAGCCAAGTGACAGGGGGCCGTCTTGTAAGCAATCAGCCCCAGCATTTT. This sequence encodes CASSQVTGGRLVSNQPQHF.

The table lists this clonotype with many counts. J is TRBJ1-2 and V is TRBV18; D is ambiguous. This CDR3 contains 14 residues. The germline V gene has CDR1 KGHSH and CDR2 LQKENI. Trimming pared 2 bases from V and 6 bases from J, leaving 13 bases between. CDR3 nucleotide sequence: TGTGCCAGCTCACCAATAGTGGGGATTGATGGCTACACCTTC. It encodes CASSPIVGIDGYTF.

This clonotype showed up just a few times. V and J are TRBV5-1 and TRBJ2-3; D gene ambiguous. The CDR3 consists of 16 residues. V was clipped by 0 bases and J by 4 bases, with 15 bases between them. Germline CDR1 SGHRS, CDR2 YFSETQ. CDR3 bases: TGCGCCAGCAGCTTGGAAGGCAGAGTAGGACCAGATACGCAGTATTTT. Protein product: CASSLEGRVGPDTQYF. Together with reference TRBV5-1 and TRBJ2-3, the CDR3 gives the full variable domain: KAGVTQTPRYLIKTRGQQVTLSCSPISGHRSVSWYQQTPGQGLQFLFEYFSETQRNKGNFPGRFSGRQFSNSRSEMNVSTLELGDSALYLCASSLEGRVGPDTQYFGPGTRLTVL.

This clonotype was counted ten times or more. The rearrangement joins TRBV28 to TRBJ2-6, with D possibly matching TRBD1 (5 bases). V was clipped by 5 bases and J by 0 bases, with 14 bases between them. Germline CDR1 and CDR2: MDHEN and SYDVKM. The CDR3 is made up of 17 amino acids. Written as DNA, the CDR3 is TGTGCCAGCAGTGGCGTCAGGGCCCACTCTGGGGCCAACGTCCTGACTTTC. This encodes CASSGVRAHSGANVLTF.

The count of this clonotype is one. This may be a read error, as it is one base from a much larger clone. The J gene is TRBJ2-3, the V gene TRBV5-1; no definite D call. This CDR3 contains 13 residues. Germline values: CDR1 SGHRS, CDR2 YFSETQ. CDR3 residues: CASSLAFADMQYF. The CDR3 nucleotides read TGCGCCAGCAGCTTGGCCTTCGCAGATATGCAGTATTTT.

This chain links TRBV20-1 with TRBJ1-2; no clear D gene. Germline CDR1 is DFQATT and CDR2 is SNEGSKA (reference sequence). V was cut by 3 bases and J by 4 bases, with 18 bases left in between. The CDR3 is made up of 15 amino acids. The CDR3 region has the DNA TGCAGTGCTAGGACCTCCACTGGTGGTGTCTATGGCTACACCTTC. Its translation: CSARTSTGGVYGYTF.

The J gene is TRBJ1-2, the V gene TRBV10-3; D gene unclear. The germline gives CDR1 ENHRY, CDR2 SYGVKD. The CDR3 runs to 13 residues. Trimming left V 0 bases short and J 5 bases short, with 7 bases between. CDR3 region: CAISESGSYGYTF. DNA for the CDR3: TGTGCCATCAGTGAGTCCGGATCTTATGGCTACACCTTC.

Concerning this clonotype: Just one base apart from a much larger clone, this may be a read error. This chain connects TRBV6-2 or TRBV6-3 to TRBJ2-6, with D unresolved. With 2 bases removed from V and 2 bases from J, the gap between germline ends came to 7 bases. The CDR3 runs 15 residues. Germline lookup yields CDR1 MNHEY and CDR2 SVGEGT. In DNA form, the CDR3 reads TGTGCCAGCAGTTACAGGAGCCCTGGGGCCAACGTCCTGACTTTC. Translating gives CASSYRSPGANVLTF.

This clonotype was counted only a few times. This may come from a read error, since a much larger clone is one base off. The chain carries TRBV29-1 and TRBJ2-1; maybe TRBD1 (5 bases). The closer fit of TRBJ2-7 to the DNA end suggests the J call may be wrong. Germline V CDR1 and CDR2: SQVTM, ANQGSEA. The CDR3 runs to 14 residues. In DNA form, the CDR3 reads TGCAGCGTTGGATACAGGCTCTCCTACAATGAGCAGTACTTC. It specifies CSVGYRLSYNEQYF.

The rearrangement uses TRBV28 and TRBJ2-7, with 7 positions matching TRBD1. Germline CDR1 and CDR2: MDHEN and SYDVKM. This CDR3 comprises 15 residues. Losses at the gene ends were 5 bases for V and 0 bases for J; bases not matched to a gene: 7. CDR3 coding DNA: TGTGCCAGCAGTACGACGGGACAGTTCTCCTACGAGCAGTACTTC. This encodes CASSTTGQFSYEQYF. Based on the CDR3 plus reference TRBV28 and TRBJ2-7, the full variable domain is DVKVTQSSRYLVKRTGEKVFLECVQDMDHENMFWYRQDPGLGLRLIYFSYDVKMKEKGDIPEGYSVSREKKERFSLILESASTNQTSMYLCASSTTGQFSYEQYFGPGTRLTVT.

As concerns this clonotype: A much larger clone differs by one base, so this may be a read error. The V call is TRBV5-6, the J call TRBJ1-5; TRBD1 is a possible D gene (5 bases). CDR3 length equals 14 residues. Germline loops: CDR1 SGHDT, CDR2 YYEEEE. CDR3 bases: TGTGCCAACAGCTTGGGGACCCTACATCAGCCCCAGCATTTT. Its translation: CANSLGTLHQPQHF.

This clonotype has a single count. A much bigger clone sits one base away, suggesting this may be a read error. This chain joins TRBV6-6 and TRBJ2-1; 9 nucleotides align to TRBD2. This CDR3 region has 16 residues. Germline V lookup: CDR1 MNHNY, CDR2 SVGAGI (reference sequence). Trimming removed 2 bases from V and 4 bases from J; junction bases left unmatched: 6. The CDR3 loop reads CASSYRPSGTYNEQFF. The CDR3 coding sequence is TGTGCCAGCAGTTACAGGCCTAGCGGGACTTACAATGAGCAGTTCTTC.